This TCR beta chain was sequenced in a study of T cell repertoires in cytomegalovirus infection. Study context: Recently identified HLA-C-restricted CMV epitopes were used, and well-studied HLA-B-restricted CMV epitopes were used as well. General study results and limits: In two of eight donors, the top clonotype was HLA-C-restricted CMV-specific. Of the TCR beta families, the public ones yielded a cumulative frequency that identified carriers of CMV plus the relevant HLA.

Note on this clonotype: Its antigen is not known.

TCRdb reprocessed the reads with MiXCR, giving one entry per CDR3 protein. The table shows about a million distinct CDR3 sequences, with roughly 30% occurring only once. The CDR3 loop spans 15 amino acids. The germline CDR1 and CDR2 sequences are SGHDN and FVKESK. Trimming removed 4 bases at V and 2 bases at J, with 11 bases between. The chain employs TRBV14 and TRBJ2-2; D tentatively reads TRBD1 or TRBD2 (5 bases each). The sequences come from cultured CD8+ T cells from PBMCs, collected from culture after CMV antigen stimulation. This TCR derives from a human donor in good health (CMV status not recorded). Some clones in this sample may be carry-over from other donors' samples. CDR3 nucleotides: TGTGCCAGCAGCCCGGGACGGAAAAACACCGGGGAGCTGTTTTTT. Translated, it gives CASSPGRKNTGELFF.